The clone carrying this T cell receptor beta chain was seen once. J lost 3 bases, V lost 1 base, and 3 bases had no gene match. The length of the CDR3 is 15 residues. Germline CDR1 reads LGHNA; CDR2 reads YNFKEQ. Methods used by the authors: From reference gene primer amplification, estimates of nucleated cell counts were derived. Repertoires were generated with immunoSEQ multiplex PCR, while TCRdb's copy carries only in-frame clones and drops some. Clone size and V and J calls were adopted from that table, with D and trimming inferred from the DNA. The sample lists 200,000 to 300,000 clones, roughly 88% occurring once. The data were taken from a study of blood T cell repertoires in COVID-19. Study overall: The study drew acute and convalescent COVID-19 samples from the United States, Italy and Spain.

Recruitment covered 20 to 25 US areas and drew participants whose ages spanned 18 to 89 years. Researchers sorted participants into cohorts using their self-reported clinical history. The sequence came from a woman in her thirties or forties with acute COVID-19. The sample was PBMCs or T cells enriched from blood (not recorded which). This sequence joins TRBV4-2 and TRBJ1-3, with TRBD1 identical over 7 bases. This CDR3 is CASSQAGQLGNTIYF. CDR3 DNA sequence: TGTGCCAGCAGCCAAGCGGGACAGCTTGGAAACACCATATATTTT.